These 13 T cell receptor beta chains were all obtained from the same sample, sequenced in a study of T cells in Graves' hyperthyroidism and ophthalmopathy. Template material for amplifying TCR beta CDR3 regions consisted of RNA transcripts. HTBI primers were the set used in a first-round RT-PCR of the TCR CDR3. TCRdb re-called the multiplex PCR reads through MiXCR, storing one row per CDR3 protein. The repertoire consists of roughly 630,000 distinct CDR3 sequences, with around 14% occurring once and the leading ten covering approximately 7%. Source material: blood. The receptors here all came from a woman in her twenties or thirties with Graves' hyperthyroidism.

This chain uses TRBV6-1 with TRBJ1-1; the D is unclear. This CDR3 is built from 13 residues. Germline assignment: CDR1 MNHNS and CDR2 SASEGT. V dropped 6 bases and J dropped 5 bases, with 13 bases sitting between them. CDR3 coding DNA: TGTGCCAGCAGCGTAAAACGACGGACTGAAGCTTTCTTT. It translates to CASSVKRRTEAFF.

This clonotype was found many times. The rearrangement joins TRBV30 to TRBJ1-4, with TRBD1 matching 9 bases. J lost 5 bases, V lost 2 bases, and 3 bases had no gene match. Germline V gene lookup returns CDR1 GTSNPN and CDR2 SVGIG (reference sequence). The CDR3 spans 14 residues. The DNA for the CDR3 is TGTGCCTGGAGTTTCGGGACAGGGAATGAAAAACTGTTTTTT. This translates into CAWSFGTGNEKLFF.

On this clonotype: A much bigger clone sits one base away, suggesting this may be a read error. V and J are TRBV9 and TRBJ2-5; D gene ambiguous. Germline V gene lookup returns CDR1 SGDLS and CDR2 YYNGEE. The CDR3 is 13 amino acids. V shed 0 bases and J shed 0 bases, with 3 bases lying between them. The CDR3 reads CASSVANQETQYF. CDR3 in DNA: TGTGCCAGCAGCGTAGCCAACCAAGAGACCCAGTACTTC. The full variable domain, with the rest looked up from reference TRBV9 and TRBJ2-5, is DSGVTQTPKHLITATGQRVTLRCSPRSGDLSVYWYQQSLDQGLQFLIQYYNGEERAKGNILERFSAQQFPDLHSELNLSSLELGDSALYFCASSVANQETQYFGPGTRLLVL.

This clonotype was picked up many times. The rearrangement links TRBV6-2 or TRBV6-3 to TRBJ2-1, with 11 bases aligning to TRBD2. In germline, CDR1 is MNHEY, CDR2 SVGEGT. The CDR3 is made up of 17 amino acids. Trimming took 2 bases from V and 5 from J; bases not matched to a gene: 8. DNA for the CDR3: TGTGCCAGCAGTTACCCTATCGGACTAGCGGGCAACAATGAGCAGTTCTTC. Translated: CASSYPIGLAGNNEQFF.

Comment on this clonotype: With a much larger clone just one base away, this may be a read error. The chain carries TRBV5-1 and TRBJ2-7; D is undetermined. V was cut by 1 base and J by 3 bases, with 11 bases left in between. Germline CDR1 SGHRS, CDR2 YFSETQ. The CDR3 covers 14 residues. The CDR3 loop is CASSLSHLSYEQYF. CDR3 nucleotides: TGCGCCAGCAGCTTGAGCCACCTTAGCTACGAGCAGTACTTC. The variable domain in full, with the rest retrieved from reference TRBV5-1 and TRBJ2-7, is KAGVTQTPRYLIKTRGQQVTLSCSPISGHRSVSWYQQTPGQGLQFLFEYFSETQRNKGNFPGRFSGRQFSNSRSEMNVSTLELGDSALYLCASSLSHLSYEQYFGPGTRLTVT.

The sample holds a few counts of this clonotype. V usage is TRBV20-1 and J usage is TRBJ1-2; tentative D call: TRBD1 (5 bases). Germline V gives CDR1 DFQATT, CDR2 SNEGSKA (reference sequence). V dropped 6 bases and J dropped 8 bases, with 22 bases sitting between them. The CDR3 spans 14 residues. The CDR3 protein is CSAERGASLLGYTF. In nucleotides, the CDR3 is TGCAGTGCGGAGAGGGGTGCCAGTCTCCTCGGCTACACCTTC.

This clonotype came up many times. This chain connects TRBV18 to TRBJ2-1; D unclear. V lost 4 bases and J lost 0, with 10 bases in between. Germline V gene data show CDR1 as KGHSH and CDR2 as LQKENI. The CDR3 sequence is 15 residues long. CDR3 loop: CASSLTWDSYNEQFF. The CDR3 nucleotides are TGTGCCAGCTCACTCACATGGGACTCCTACAATGAGCAGTTCTTC.

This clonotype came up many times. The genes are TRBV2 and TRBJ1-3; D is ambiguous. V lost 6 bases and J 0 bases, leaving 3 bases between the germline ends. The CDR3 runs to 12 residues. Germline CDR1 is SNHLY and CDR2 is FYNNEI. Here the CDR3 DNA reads TGTGCCAGCAGGGGCTCTGGAAACACCATATATTTT. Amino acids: CASRGSGNTIYF.

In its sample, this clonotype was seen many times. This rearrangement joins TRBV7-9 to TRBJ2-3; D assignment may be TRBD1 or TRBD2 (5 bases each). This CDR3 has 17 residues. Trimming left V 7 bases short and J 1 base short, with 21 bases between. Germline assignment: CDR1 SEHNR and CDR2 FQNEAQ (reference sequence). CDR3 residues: CASIPGALSPGTDTQYF. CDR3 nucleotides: TGTGCCAGCATCCCCGGGGCCCTCTCGCCTGGCACAGATACGCAGTATTTT.

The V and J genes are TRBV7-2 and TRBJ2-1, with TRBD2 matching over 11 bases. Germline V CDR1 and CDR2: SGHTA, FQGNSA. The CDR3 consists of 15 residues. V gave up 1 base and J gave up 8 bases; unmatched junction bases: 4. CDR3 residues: CASSLVLAGAHEQFF. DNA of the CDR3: TGTGCCAGCAGCTTAGTACTAGCGGGAGCCCATGAGCAGTTCTTC.

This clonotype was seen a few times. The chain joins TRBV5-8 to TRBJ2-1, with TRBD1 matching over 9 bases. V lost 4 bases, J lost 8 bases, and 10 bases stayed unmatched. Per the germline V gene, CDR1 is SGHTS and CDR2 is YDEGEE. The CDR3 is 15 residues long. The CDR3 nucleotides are TGTGCCAGCAGCCCGGGACAGGGAAGGACCGATGAGCAGTTCTTC. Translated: CASSPGQGRTDEQFF.

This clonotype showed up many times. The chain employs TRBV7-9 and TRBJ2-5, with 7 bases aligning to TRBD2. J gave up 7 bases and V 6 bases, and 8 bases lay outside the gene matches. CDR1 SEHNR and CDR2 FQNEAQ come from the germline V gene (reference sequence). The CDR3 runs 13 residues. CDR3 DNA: TGTGCCAGCAGTCAAAGCGGGATAGCGACCCAGTACTTC. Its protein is CASSQSGIATQYF.

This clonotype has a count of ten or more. The CDR3 nucleotides are TGTGCCAGCAGTCAAAGGGCACAAGAGACCCAGTACTTC. Translated: CASSQRAQETQYF. V gene TRBV11-2 combines with J gene TRBJ2-5; D is uncertain. Between the trimmed V and J ends, which lost 6 bases and 2 bases, there was a span of 10 bases. Germline V gives CDR1 SGHAT, CDR2 FQNNGV. The CDR3 runs to 13 residues.